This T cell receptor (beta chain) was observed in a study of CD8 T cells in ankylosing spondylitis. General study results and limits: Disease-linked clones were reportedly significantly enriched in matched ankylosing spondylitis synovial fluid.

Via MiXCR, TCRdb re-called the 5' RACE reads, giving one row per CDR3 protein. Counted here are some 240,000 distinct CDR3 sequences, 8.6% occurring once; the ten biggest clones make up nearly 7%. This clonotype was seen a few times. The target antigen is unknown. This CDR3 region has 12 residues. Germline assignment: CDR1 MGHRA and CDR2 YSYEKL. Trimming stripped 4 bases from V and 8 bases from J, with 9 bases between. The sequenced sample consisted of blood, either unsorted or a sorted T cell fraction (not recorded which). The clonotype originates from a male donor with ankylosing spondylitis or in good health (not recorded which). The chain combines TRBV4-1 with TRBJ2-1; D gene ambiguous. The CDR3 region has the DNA TGCGCCAGCAGCCGCCCCTCGGATGAGCAGTTCTTC. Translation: CASSRPSDEQFF.